This note documents a single TCR beta chain sequence. Libraries were prepared by immunoSEQ multiplex PCR; TCRdb keeps only in-frame clonotypes and omits some of them. The sample holds 50,000 to 65,000 clones; roughly 79% are singletons and the top ten take 3% to 4%. Indicated time point: pretreatment peripheral blood. This sample is part of a study of PD-L1 blockade in urothelial cancer. Germline lookup yields CDR1 SGHDT and CDR2 YYEEEE. After removal of 4 bases from V and 4 bases from J, the junction contained 5 bases not matched to a gene. CDR3 length: 15 amino acids. This sample comprised PBMCs, obtained around atezolizumab (anti-PD-L1) treatment. The receptor was derived from a man between 65 and 85 years old with urothelial cancer. The rearrangement uses TRBV5-6 and TRBJ2-2, with 9 positions matching TRBD1. CDR3 sequence (DNA): TGTGCCAGCAGCGGGACAGGGCGATTCACCGGGGAGCTGTTTTTT. The encoded protein is CASSGTGRFTGELFF.